A single sample is the source of the 20 T cell receptor beta chains below, sequenced in a study of technical replicates of blood from a handful of donors. Using immunoSEQ multiplex PCR, the repertoire was profiled, and TCRdb retains in-frame clones only, with some absent. The sample holds 40,000 to 55,000 clones, roughly 95% seen once. Input material: T cells isolated from PBMCs. The receptor source for this set is a human donor in good health.

To note about this clone: The sample carries other DNA sequences with the same CDR3. This chain joins TRBV9 and TRBJ1-1; perhaps TRBD1 as D (6 bases). The CDR3 loop spans 15 amino acids. V gave up 0 bases and J gave up 1 base, with 10 bases separating them. Germline V gene lookup returns CDR1 SGDLS and CDR2 YYNGEE. CDR3 sequence: CASSVGGGGNTEAFF. The CDR3 DNA reads as TGTGCCAGCAGCGTAGGGGGAGGGGGGAACACTGAAGCTTTCTTT.

The V gene is TRBV13, the J gene TRBJ2-3; TRBD1 aligns across 9 bases. Germline CDR1 is PRHDT and CDR2 is FYEKMQ (reference sequence). The CDR3 has 15 amino acids. V lost 4 bases to trimming and J lost 4 bases; unmatched junction nucleotides: 6. CDR3 in amino acids: CASSSGTGPADTQYF. CDR3 DNA: TGTGCCAGCAGCTCCGGGACAGGGCCCGCAGATACGCAGTATTTT.

This sequence joins TRBV18 and TRBJ2-3; 8 bases match TRBD2. Germline values: CDR1 KGHSH, CDR2 LQKENI. V lost 1 base to trimming and J lost 4 bases; unmatched junction nucleotides: 13. This CDR3 comprises 18 residues. The CDR3 bases are TGTGCCAGCTCACCACGCCATCCCGGGACTAGAGGGGCAGATACGCAGTATTTT. Its translation: CASSPRHPGTRGADTQYF.

The chain recombines TRBV6-5 with TRBJ1-4; tentatively, D is TRBD1 (5 bases). Germline assignment: CDR1 MNHEY and CDR2 SVGAGI. This CDR3 contains 13 residues. V was clipped by 6 bases and J by 8 bases, with 13 bases between them. The CDR3: CASRGGMGEKLFF. CDR3 bases: TGTGCCAGCAGGGGGGGAATGGGGGAAAAACTGTTTTTT.

The genes are TRBV29-1 and TRBJ2-5, with D tentatively TRBD1 (6 bases). Germline V gene sequence: CDR1 SQVTM, CDR2 ANQGSEA. The ends were cut back, 7 bases at V and 7 bases at J, with 16 bases in the middle. The CDR3 has 12 residues. CDR3 residues: CSAKQGYTTQYF. Written as DNA, the CDR3 is TGCAGCGCTAAGCAGGGGTACACGACCCAGTACTTC.

The J gene is TRBJ2-2, the V gene TRBV30, with TRBD1 as a possible D gene (6 bases). V was pared by 4 bases and J by 7 bases, with 19 bases between. The CDR3 has 15 residues. CDR1 GTSNPN and CDR2 SVGIG come from the germline V gene (reference sequence). CDR3: CAWTLLRGLGGELFF. CDR3 DNA: TGTGCCTGGACCCTATTAAGGGGGTTGGGCGGGGAGCTGTTTTTT.

This chain joins TRBV7-9 and TRBJ2-5; 8 nucleotides match TRBD2. CDR3 length: 13 amino acids. Per germline, CDR1 SEHNR and CDR2 FQNEAQ (reference sequence). V lost 5 bases to trimming and J lost 4 bases; unmatched junction nucleotides: 3. CDR3 protein: CASSVGGVETQYF. The CDR3 DNA reads TGTGCCAGCAGCGTCGGGGGGGTAGAGACCCAGTACTTC.

The V call is TRBV11-3, the J call TRBJ1-2; D is undetermined. CDR1 is SGHNT and CDR2 is YENEEA in the germline V gene. The CDR3 runs to 12 residues. Trimming pared 3 bases from V and 8 bases from J, leaving 10 bases between. CDR3 in DNA: TGTGCCAGCAGCTTGGGAGAGATGGGCTACACCTTC. Protein product: CASSLGEMGYTF.

The V gene is TRBV10-2, the J gene TRBJ1-5; unclear D gene. Trimming removed 5 bases from V and 7 bases from J, with 12 bases in between. The CDR3 contains 13 residues. Per the germline V gene, CDR1 is WSHSY and CDR2 is SAAADI. This chain's CDR3 is CASSSGVRQPQHF. The CDR3 coding sequence is TGCGCCAGCAGTAGCGGGGTACGACAGCCCCAGCATTTT.

The V gene is TRBV27, the J gene TRBJ2-3, with 9 bases matching TRBD2. There are 12 residues in the CDR3. With 6 bases clipped from V and 12 bases from J, the junction kept 7 bases outside the gene matches. Per germline, CDR1 MNHEY and CDR2 SMNVEV (reference sequence). In DNA, the CDR3 is TGTGCCAGCAGCCCCTCGGGACTAGCTCAGTATTTT. The encoded protein is CASSPSGLAQYF.

The chain uses TRBV9 and TRBJ2-7; the D gene is possibly TRBD2 (7 bases). Trimming stripped 0 bases from V and 7 bases from J, with 14 bases between. Per the germline V gene, CDR1 is SGDLS and CDR2 is YYNGEE. The CDR3 has 14 residues. CDR3 amino acids: CASSVGPGEGEQYF. As DNA, the CDR3 is TGTGCCAGCAGCGTAGGCCCAGGGGAGGGTGAGCAGTACTTC. Full variable domain (rest looked up from reference TRBV9 and TRBJ2-7): DSGVTQTPKHLITATGQRVTLRCSPRSGDLSVYWYQQSLDQGLQFLIQYYNGEERAKGNILERFSAQQFPDLHSELNLSSLELGDSALYFCASSVGPGEGEQYFGPGTRLTVT.

The chain is built from TRBV29-1 and TRBJ2-7, with D tentatively TRBD2 (6 bases). Germline CDR1 SQVTM, CDR2 ANQGSEA. This CDR3 spans 14 amino acids. Trimming removed 4 bases from V and 4 bases from J, with 17 bases in between. The CDR3 DNA follows: TGCAGCGTTGCAGGCGGGGACTCGAATTACGAGCAGTACTTC. Amino acids: CSVAGGDSNYEQYF.

This rearrangement joins TRBV7-2 to TRBJ2-7; a possible D gene is TRBD1 (5 bases). This CDR3 contains 15 residues. The germline V gene encodes CDR1 SGHTA and CDR2 FQGNSA. The V end lost 7 bases, the J end lost 1 base, and 17 bases lay between the germline ends. CDR3 sequence (DNA): TGTGCCAGCAACCTAGGGGCCGTGGGGTCCTACGAGCAGTACTTC. Its translation is CASNLGAVGSYEQYF.

The rearrangement uses TRBV4-1 and TRBJ2-5; the D gene is possibly TRBD1 (6 bases). Between the trimmed V and J ends, which lost 4 bases and 0 bases, there was a span of 12 bases. Germline CDR1 MGHRA, CDR2 YSYEKL. CDR3 size: 15 residues. The chain's CDR3 is CASSPTGHHQETQYF. The CDR3 nucleotides read TGCGCCAGCAGCCCAACGGGACATCACCAAGAGACCCAGTACTTC.

The V call is TRBV6-1, the J call TRBJ2-5, with a tentative D call TRBD1 (5 bases). Germline V CDR1 and CDR2: MNHNS, SASEGT. The CDR3 has 15 amino acids. V was shortened by 5 bases and J by 2 bases, with 15 bases between the two germline ends. The CDR3 region is CASSTLRTGQETQYF. DNA for the CDR3: TGTGCCAGCAGTACCTTGCGTACAGGACAAGAGACCCAGTACTTC.

This clone showed up just a few times. The CDR3 here is CASSQEEIEGELFF. The CDR3, as DNA: TGCGCCAGCAGCCAAGAAGAGATCGAGGGGGAGCTGTTTTTT. V and J are TRBV4-1 and TRBJ2-2; D is uncertain. V was shortened by 0 bases and J by 8 bases, with 10 bases between the two germline ends. The CDR3 is 14 amino acids. Germline V gene lookup returns CDR1 MGHRA and CDR2 YSYEKL.

The chain uses TRBV19 and TRBJ2-1, with 10 bases matching TRBD1. The V gene's germline CDR1 is LNHDA and CDR2 SQIVND (reference sequence). The junction had 9 bases not matched to a gene; V was cut back by 8 bases and J by 8 bases. This CDR3 contains 14 residues. The CDR3 sequence: CASGGDRGGHEQFF. For the CDR3, the DNA is TGTGCCAGTGGGGGGGACAGGGGCGGTCATGAGCAGTTCTTC.

The V gene is TRBV5-1, the J gene TRBJ1-2, with a possible D match to TRBD1 (5 bases). Trimming took off 6 bases at V and 6 bases at J, with 21 bases between the two ends. This CDR3 has 15 amino acids. The V gene's germline CDR1 is SGHRS and CDR2 YFSETQ. CDR3 sequence reads: CASNTDVGAKDGYTF. In nucleotides, the CDR3 is TGCGCCAGCAATACTGACGTAGGGGCAAAGGATGGCTACACCTTC.

The rearrangement uses TRBV7-2 and TRBJ2-7, with D maybe TRBD2 (6 bases). The CDR3 is made up of 15 amino acids. The ends were cut back, 1 base at V and 9 bases at J, with 19 bases in the middle. Germline V gene data show CDR1 as SGHTA and CDR2 as FQGNSA. The CDR3 DNA reads as TGTGCCAGCAGCTTAGATGCGGGGACCCAAGTCGGGCAGTACTTC. This gives the protein CASSLDAGTQVGQYF.

The V gene is TRBV15, the J gene TRBJ2-7; tentative D call: TRBD1 (5 bases). The CDR3 is made up of 16 amino acids. Germline CDR1 LNHNV, CDR2 YYDKDF (reference sequence). Trimming removed 2 bases from V and 1 base from J, with 15 bases in between. CDR3 sequence reads: CATSRYRQTDSYEQYF. The CDR3 region has the DNA TGTGCCACCAGCAGATACAGGCAGACCGATTCCTACGAGCAGTACTTC.